The 5 T cell receptor beta chains below were found in one sample sequenced in a study of blood T cell repertoires in COVID-19. Method: immunoSEQ multiplex PCR; TCRdb's copy keeps in-frame clones and lacks some. This repertoire shows about 250,000 clones, about 80% found once; its top ten account for 3% to 3.5%. The sequenced material came from peripheral blood. The receptors shown here come from a woman older than 75 with acute or convalescent COVID-19.

The chain couples TRBV5-1 to TRBJ2-7; the match to TRBD2 covers 14 bases. J lost 0 bases, V lost 4 bases, and 9 bases had no gene match. The V gene's germline CDR1 is SGHRS and CDR2 YFSETQ. The CDR3 contains 18 residues. CDR3 bases: TGCGCCAGCAGCCAGGGACTAGCGGGAGTACTTGGCTCCTACGAGCAGTACTTC. This sequence encodes CASSQGLAGVLGSYEQYF.

Only a few counts were recorded for this clone. The V call is TRBV7-9, the J call TRBJ1-4; 7 bases align to TRBD1. The CDR3 sequence is 16 residues long. Looked up from germline, CDR1 is SEHNR and CDR2 is FQNEAQ (reference sequence). The V segment lost 4 bases and the J segment 5 bases; nucleotides outside the gene matches: 10. The CDR3 spells CASSSQGGLRNEKLFF. The CDR3 coding sequence is TGTGCCAGCAGCTCCCAAGGGGGCCTTCGAAATGAAAAACTGTTTTTT.

The gene calls are TRBV7-9 and TRBJ2-4; 9 bases map to TRBD2. V lost 1 base, J lost 3 bases, and 4 bases stayed unmatched. The CDR3 length is 16 residues. Germline-derived CDR1 and CDR2 are SEHNR and FQNEAQ (reference sequence). The CDR3: CASSLEAGGFKNIQYF. The CDR3 DNA reads TGTGCCAGCAGCTTAGAAGCGGGGGGTTTCAAAAACATTCAGTACTTC.

A single count supports this clone. V usage is TRBV2 and J usage is TRBJ2-2; 9 bases are a match to TRBD1. The J segment lost 3 bases and the V segment lost 7 bases, leaving 6 bases of the junction unmatched. This CDR3 region has 15 residues. Per germline, CDR1 SNHLY and CDR2 FYNNEI. DNA for the CDR3: TGTGCCAGCAATGAGGGACAGGGAGACACCGGGGAGCTGTTTTTT. It encodes CASNEGQGDTGELFF.

This clone was counted a few times. The chain is built from TRBV6-5 and TRBJ1-3, with a possible D match to TRBD1 (6 bases). V was pared by 7 bases and J by 0 bases, with 13 bases between. The CDR3 spans 15 residues. Germline V gene lookup returns CDR1 MNHEY and CDR2 SVGAGI. In DNA, the CDR3 is TGTGCCAGCACCCTAGCGGACAGCTCTGGAAACACCATATATTTT. Translating gives CASTLADSSGNTIYF.